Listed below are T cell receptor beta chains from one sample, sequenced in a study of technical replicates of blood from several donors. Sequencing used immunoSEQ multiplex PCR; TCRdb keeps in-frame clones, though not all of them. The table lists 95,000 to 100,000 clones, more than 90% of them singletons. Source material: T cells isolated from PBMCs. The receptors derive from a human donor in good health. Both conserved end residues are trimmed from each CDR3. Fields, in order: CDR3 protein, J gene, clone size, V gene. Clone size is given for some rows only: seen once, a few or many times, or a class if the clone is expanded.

CDR3: ASSSLAVSTDTQY
J: TRBJ2-3
size: .
V: TRBV5-6

CDR3: SVESGVGGYEQY
J: TRBJ2-7
size: .
V: TRBV29-1

CDR3: ASSLSTASYEQY
J: TRBJ2-7
size: .
V: TRBV5-6

CDR3: ASSPATDTQY
J: TRBJ2-3
size: .
V: TRBV11-3

CDR3: ASSVEETSATQY
J: TRBJ2-5
size: .
V: TRBV7-6

CDR3: SETGGDEQF
J: TRBJ2-1
size: once
V: TRBV29-1

CDR3: ASSLSAGEGETQY
J: TRBJ2-5
size: .
V: TRBV11-2

CDR3: ASSQDIQGGLNYGYT
J: TRBJ1-2
size: .
V: TRBV4-1

CDR3: ASIRPPGQGGSRAAYEQY
J: TRBJ2-7
size: .
V: TRBV28

CDR3: ASSLGADGSVGRVWEQF
J: TRBJ2-1
size: .
V: TRBV7-8

CDR3: ASSFTGESAYEQY
J: TRBJ2-7
size: .
V: TRBV5-5

CDR3: ASSRGAPAQY
J: TRBJ2-7
size: .
V: TRBV2

CDR3: ASSLRNRAEYNEQF
J: TRBJ2-1
size: once
V: TRBV7-9

CDR3: ASSLQGLYNEQF
J: TRBJ2-1
size: .
V: TRBV7-6

CDR3: ASSLRGTSGGAGEQF
J: TRBJ2-1
size: .
V: TRBV4-2

CDR3: AWRDRGGNQPQH
J: TRBJ1-5
size: once
V: TRBV30

CDR3: ASSFGRSYEQY
J: TRBJ2-7
size: .
V: TRBV5-6

CDR3: AISESNQGSPEAF
J: TRBJ1-1
size: .
V: TRBV10-3

CDR3: ASSLGLAIDTQY
J: TRBJ2-3
size: few
V: TRBV28

CDR3: ATSGVTSPTYNEQF
J: TRBJ2-1
size: .
V: TRBV15

CDR3: ASSLELGTIYEQY
J: TRBJ2-7
size: .
V: TRBV27

CDR3: ASSPGTSGYEQY
J: TRBJ2-7
size: .
V: TRBV18

CDR3: ASSTGGAEAF
J: TRBJ1-1
size: .
V: TRBV27

CDR3: ASSSSSAPYEQY
J: TRBJ2-7
size: .
V: TRBV5-1

CDR3: ASSTWRSSYEQY
J: TRBJ2-7
size: .
V: TRBV18

CDR3: ASSLAVNEKLF
J: TRBJ1-4
size: .
V: TRBV5-4

CDR3: ASSRMGGRIKDQPQH
J: TRBJ1-5
size: .
V: TRBV7-2

CDR3: ASSLRTIANTGELF
J: TRBJ2-2
size: .
V: TRBV28